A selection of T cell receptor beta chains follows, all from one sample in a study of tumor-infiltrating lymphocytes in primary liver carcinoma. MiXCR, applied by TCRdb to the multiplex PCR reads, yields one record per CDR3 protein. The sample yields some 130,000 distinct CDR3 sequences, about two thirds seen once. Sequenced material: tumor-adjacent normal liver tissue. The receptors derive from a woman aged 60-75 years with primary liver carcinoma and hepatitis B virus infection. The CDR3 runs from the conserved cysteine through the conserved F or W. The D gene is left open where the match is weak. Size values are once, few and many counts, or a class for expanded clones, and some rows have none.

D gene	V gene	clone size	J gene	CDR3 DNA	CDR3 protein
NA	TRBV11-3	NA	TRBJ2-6	TGTGCCAGTAGCCCGGGGCTGGGAACTGGGGCCAACGCCCTGACTTTC	CASSPGLGTGANALTF
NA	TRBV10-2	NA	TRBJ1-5	TGCGCCAGTAGTGAGTCGTTGTCCGAACGGGGTCAGCCCCAGCATTTT	CASSESLSERGQPQHF
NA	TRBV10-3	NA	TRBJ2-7	TGTGCCATCAGTGGATCCGAATCACAGGCGAACACCTACAAGCAGTACTTC	CAISGSESQANTYKQYF
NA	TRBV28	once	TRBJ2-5	TGTGCCAGCAGCACGGGAGCATGGGAGACCCAGTACTTC	CASSTGAWETQYF
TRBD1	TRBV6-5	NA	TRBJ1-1	TGTGCCAGCAGTTACTGCCCGGAACAGGGGGAAGTGACTGAAGCTTTCTTT	CASSYCPEQGEVTEAFF
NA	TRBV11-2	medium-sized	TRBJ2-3	TGTGCCAGCAGCTCCTTGAGGGGGGGGAGCGCAGATACGCAGTATTTT	CASSSLRGGSADTQYF
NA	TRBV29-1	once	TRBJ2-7	TGCAGCACCAGGATAGGTACCTACGAGCAGTACTTC	CSTRIGTYEQYF
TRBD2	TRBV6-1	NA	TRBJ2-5	TGTGCCAGCAGTAGGACTAGACGTGCACAAGAGACCCAGTACTTC	CASSRTRRAQETQYF
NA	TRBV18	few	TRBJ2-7	TGTGCCAGCTCATCAAGAGGAGACGAGCAGTACTTC	CASSSRGDEQYF
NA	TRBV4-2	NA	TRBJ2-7	TGTGCCAGCAGCCAAGAGTGGCTCGACGAGCAGTACTTC	CASSQEWLDEQYF
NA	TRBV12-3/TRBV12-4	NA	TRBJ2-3	TGTGCCAGCAGTTTGGTAGACACGCTGTATTTT	CASSLVDTLYF
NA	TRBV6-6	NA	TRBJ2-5	TGTGCCAGCGGTATAGGGGGAGAGACCCAGTACTTC	CASGIGGETQYF
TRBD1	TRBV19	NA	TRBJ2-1	TGTGCCAGTAGTATACCCAGGACAGGCAACAATGAGCAGTTCTTC	CASSIPRTGNNEQFF
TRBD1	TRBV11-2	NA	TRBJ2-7	TGCGCCAGCAGCTACCCGACAGGGGGCGGGGAGCAGTACTTC	CASSYPTGGGEQYF
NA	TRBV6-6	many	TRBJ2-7	TGTGCCAGCAGTTACTCCCCCGGGGCCACCTACGAGCAGTACTTC	CASSYSPGATYEQYF
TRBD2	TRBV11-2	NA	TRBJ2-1	TGTGCCAGTAGCACGACTAGCGGGAGGAGTAATGAGCAGATCTTC	CASSTTSGRSNEQIF
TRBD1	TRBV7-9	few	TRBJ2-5	TGTGCCAGCAGCCGCTGGGGACAGGGGCAAGAGACCCAGTACTTC	CASSRWGQGQETQYF
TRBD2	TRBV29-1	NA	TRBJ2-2	TGCAGCGTTGGGGCTAGCGGGAGTACCAGGGAGCTGTTTTTC	CSVGASGSTRELFF
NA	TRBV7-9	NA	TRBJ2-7	TGTGCCAGCAGCTTAAGGGCCGCTCATCGGGGGAGAACCTACGAGCAGTACTTC	CASSLRAAHRGRTYEQYF
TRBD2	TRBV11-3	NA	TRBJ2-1	TGTGCCAGAAGTTTAAGACCCGGACTAGCGGCCTACAATGAGCAGTTCTTC	CARSLRPGLAAYNEQFF
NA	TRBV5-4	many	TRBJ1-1	TGTGCCAGCAGCTGGGGGCCGAACACTGAAGCTTTCTTT	CASSWGPNTEAFF
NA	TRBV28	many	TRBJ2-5	TGTGCCAGCAGTTTAAATCAAGAGACCCAGTACTTC	CASSLNQETQYF
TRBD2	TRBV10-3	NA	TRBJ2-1	TGTTCCATCAGACCGGGACTAGCAGGGAATGAGCAGTTCTTC	CSIRPGLAGNEQFF
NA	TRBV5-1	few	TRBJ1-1	TGCGCCAGCAGCCGGCAGTCCGTGGTGAACACTGAAGCTTTCTTT	CASSRQSVVNTEAFF
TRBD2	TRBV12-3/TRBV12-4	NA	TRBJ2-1	TGTGCCAACACCCGAGCCCGGGGGGGCTACAATGAGCAGTTCTTC	CANTRARGGYNEQFF
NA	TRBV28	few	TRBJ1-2	TGTGCCAGTGGGGGGGTCTACAACTATGGCTACACCTTC	CASGGVYNYGYTF
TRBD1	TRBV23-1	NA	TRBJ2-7	TGCGCCAGCACCCACCTACAGGGGGCTGGAGAGCAGTACTTC	CASTHLQGAGEQYF
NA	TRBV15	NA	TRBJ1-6	TGTGCCACCAGCAGAGTCACCTATAATTCACCCCTCCACTTT	CATSRVTYNSPLHF
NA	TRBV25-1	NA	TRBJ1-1	TGTGACAGCAGTGAATTGGGCCGATCTAGGGCTTTCTTT	CDSSELGRSRAFF
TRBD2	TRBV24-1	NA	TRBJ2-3	TGTGCCGCCAGTGACCCGGGACTAGCAGATACGCAGTATTTT	CAASDPGLADTQYF
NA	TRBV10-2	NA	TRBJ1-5	TGCGCCAGCAAGAGAGACGGTAGCAATCAGCCCCAGCATTTT	CASKRDGSNQPQHF
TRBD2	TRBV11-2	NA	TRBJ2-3	TGTGCCAGCAGCTTAGGGTCTTTACTAGCGGGAGGGGCAAATACGGAGTATTTT	CASSLGSLLAGGANTEYF
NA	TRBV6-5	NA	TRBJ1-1	TGTCCCAGCACCCAATACACTGAAACTTTCTTT	CPSTQYTETFF
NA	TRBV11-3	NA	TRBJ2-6	TGTGCTAGCAGCTCGAGGAAGGGAACTGGGGCCAACGCCCTGACTTTC	CASSSRKGTGANALTF